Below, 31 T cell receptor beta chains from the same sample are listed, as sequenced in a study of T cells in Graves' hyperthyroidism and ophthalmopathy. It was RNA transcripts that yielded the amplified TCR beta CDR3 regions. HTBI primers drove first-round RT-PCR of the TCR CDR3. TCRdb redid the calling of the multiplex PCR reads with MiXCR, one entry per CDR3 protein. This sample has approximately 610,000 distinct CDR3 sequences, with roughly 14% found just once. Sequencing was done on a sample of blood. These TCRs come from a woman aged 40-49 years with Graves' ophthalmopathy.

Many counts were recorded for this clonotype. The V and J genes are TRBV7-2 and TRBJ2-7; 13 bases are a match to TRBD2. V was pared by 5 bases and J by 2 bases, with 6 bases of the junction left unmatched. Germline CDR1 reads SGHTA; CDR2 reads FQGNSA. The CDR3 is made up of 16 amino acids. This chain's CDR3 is CASSPGGLAGTYEQYF. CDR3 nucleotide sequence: TGTGCCAGCAGCCCCGGGGGACTAGCGGGGACCTACGAGCAGTACTTC.

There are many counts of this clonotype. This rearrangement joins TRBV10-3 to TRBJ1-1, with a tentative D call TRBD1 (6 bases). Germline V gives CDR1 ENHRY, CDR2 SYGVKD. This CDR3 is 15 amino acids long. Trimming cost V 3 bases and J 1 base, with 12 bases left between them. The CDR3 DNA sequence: TGTGCCATCAGTGACTTGGGGGACAAGAACACTGAAGCTTTCTTT. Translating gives CAISDLGDKNTEAFF.

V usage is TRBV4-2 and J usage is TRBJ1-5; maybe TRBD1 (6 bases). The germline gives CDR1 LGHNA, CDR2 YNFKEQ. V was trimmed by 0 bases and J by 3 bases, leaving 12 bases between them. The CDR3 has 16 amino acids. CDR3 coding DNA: TGTGCCAGCAGCCAAGATCCACAGGGAGTCAATCAGCCCCAGCATTTT. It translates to CASSQDPQGVNQPQHF.

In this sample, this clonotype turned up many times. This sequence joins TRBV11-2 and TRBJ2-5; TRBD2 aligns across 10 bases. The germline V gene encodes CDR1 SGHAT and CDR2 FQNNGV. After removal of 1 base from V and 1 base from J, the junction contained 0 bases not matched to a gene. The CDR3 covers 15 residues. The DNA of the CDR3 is TGTGCCAGCAGCTTAGGGACTAGCGGCCAAGAGACCCAGTACTTC. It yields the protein CASSLGTSGQETQYF. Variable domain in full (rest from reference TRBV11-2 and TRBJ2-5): EAGVAQSPRYKIIEKRQSVAFWCNPISGHATLYWYQQILGQGPKLLIQFQNNGVVDDSQLPKDRFSAERLKGVDSTLKIQPAKLEDSAVYLCASSLGTSGQETQYFGPGTRLLVL.

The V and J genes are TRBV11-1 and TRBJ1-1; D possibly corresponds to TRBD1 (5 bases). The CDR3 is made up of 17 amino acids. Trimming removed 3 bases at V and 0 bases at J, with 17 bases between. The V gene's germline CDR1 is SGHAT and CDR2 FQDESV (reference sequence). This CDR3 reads CASSLEDQGRMNTEAFF. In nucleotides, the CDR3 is TGTGCCAGCAGCTTGGAGGATCAGGGACGGATGAACACTGAAGCTTTCTTT.

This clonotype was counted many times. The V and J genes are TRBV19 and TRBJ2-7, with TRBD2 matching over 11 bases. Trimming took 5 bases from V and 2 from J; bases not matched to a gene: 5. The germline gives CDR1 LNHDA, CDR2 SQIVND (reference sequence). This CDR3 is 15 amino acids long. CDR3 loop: CASSGETSGAYEQYF. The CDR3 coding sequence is TGTGCCAGTAGTGGGGAGACTAGCGGGGCCTACGAGCAGTACTTC.

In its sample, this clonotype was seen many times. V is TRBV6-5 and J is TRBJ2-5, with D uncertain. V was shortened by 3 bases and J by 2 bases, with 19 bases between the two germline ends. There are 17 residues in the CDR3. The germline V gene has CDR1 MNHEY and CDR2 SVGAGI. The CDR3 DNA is TGTGCCAGCAGTTATCCTCCAATAAACCCCCGGCAAGAGACCCAGTACTTC. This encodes CASSYPPINPRQETQYF.

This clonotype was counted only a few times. The CDR3 reads CASSLRGGRTYEQYF. The CDR3 bases are TGTGCCAGCAGTTTACGGGGCGGGAGGACCTACGAGCAGTACTTC. The V and J genes are TRBV28 and TRBJ2-7; 8 bases match TRBD2. Germline V gene lookup returns CDR1 MDHEN and CDR2 SYDVKM. The CDR3 runs 15 residues. Unmatched junction bases numbered 5, after V lost 2 bases and J lost 2 bases.

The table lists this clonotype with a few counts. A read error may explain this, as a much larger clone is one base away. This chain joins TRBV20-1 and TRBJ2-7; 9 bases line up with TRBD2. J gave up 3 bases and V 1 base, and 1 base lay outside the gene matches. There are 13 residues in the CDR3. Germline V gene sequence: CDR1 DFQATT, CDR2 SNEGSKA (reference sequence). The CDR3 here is CSARVTSGYEQYF. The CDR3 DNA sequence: TGCAGTGCTAGAGTGACTAGCGGCTACGAGCAGTACTTC.

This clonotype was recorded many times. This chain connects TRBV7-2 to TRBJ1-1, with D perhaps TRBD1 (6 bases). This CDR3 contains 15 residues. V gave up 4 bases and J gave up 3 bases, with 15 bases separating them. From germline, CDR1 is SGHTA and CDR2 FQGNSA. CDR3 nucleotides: TGTGCCAGCAGCTGGGGGCCGGCGAGGGACACTGAAGCTTTCTTT. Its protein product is CASSWGPARDTEAFF.

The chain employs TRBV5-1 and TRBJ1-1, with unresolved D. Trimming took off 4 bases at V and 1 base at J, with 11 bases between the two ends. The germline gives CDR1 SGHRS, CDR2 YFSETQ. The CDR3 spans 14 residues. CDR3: CASSRVWGNTEAFF. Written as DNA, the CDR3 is TGCGCCAGCAGCCGCGTATGGGGGAACACTGAAGCTTTCTTT.

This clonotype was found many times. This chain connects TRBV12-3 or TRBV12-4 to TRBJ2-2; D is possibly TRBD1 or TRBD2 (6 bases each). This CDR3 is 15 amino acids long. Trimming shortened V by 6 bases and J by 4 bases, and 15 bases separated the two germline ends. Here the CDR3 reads CASSLEGGSTGELFF. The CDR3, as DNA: TGTGCCAGCAGCCTGGAGGGGGGAAGCACCGGGGAGCTGTTTTTT.

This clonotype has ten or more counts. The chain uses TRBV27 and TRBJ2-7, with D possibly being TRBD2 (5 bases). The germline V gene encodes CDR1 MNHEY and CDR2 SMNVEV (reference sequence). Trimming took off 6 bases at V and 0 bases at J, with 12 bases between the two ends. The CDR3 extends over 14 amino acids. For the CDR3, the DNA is TGTGCCAGCAGCTTAGGCGGACTCTCCTACGAGCAGTACTTC. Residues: CASSLGGLSYEQYF.

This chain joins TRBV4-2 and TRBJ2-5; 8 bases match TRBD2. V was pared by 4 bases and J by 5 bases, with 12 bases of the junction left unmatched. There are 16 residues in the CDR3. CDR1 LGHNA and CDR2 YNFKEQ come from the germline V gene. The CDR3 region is CASSPPVGGGAETQYF. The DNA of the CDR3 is TGTGCCAGCAGCCCCCCTGTCGGGGGGGGGGCGGAGACCCAGTACTTC.

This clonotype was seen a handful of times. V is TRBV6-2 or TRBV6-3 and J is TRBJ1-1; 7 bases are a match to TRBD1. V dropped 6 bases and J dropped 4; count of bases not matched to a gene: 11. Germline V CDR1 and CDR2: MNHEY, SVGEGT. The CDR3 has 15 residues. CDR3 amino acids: CASSLFPGGSTEAFF. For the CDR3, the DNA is TGTGCCAGCAGCCTCTTCCCAGGGGGAAGCACTGAAGCTTTCTTT.

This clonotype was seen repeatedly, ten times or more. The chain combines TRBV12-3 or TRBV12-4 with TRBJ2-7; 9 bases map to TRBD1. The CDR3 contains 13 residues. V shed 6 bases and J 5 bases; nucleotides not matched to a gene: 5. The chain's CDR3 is CASRGQGKDEQYF. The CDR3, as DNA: TGTGCCAGCAGAGGACAGGGGAAGGACGAGCAGTACTTC.

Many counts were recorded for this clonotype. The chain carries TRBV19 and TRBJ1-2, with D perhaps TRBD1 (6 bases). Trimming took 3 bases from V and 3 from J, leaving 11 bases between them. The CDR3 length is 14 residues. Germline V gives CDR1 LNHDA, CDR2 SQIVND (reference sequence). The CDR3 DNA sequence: TGTGCCAGTAGTATCAACAGGGAGGACTATGGCTACACCTTC. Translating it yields CASSINREDYGYTF.

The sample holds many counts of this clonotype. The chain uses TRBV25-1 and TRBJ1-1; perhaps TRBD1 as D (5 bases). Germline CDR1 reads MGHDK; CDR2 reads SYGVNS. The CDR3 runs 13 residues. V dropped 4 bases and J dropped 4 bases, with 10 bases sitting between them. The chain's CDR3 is CASSVGTGTEAFF. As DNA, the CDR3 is TGTGCCAGCAGTGTAGGGACGGGCACTGAAGCTTTCTTT.

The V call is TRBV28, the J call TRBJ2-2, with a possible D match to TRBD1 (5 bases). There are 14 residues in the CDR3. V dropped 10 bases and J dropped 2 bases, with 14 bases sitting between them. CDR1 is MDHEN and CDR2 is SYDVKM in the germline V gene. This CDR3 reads CATLGAPNTGELFF. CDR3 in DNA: TGTGCCACCTTAGGGGCGCCTAACACCGGGGAGCTGTTTTTT.

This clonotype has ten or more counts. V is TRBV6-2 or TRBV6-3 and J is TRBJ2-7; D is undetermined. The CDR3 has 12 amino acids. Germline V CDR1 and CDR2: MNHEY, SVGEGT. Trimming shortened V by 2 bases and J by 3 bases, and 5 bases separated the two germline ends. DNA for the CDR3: TGTGCCAGCAGTTACGAGAGCTACGAGCAGTACTTC. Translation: CASSYESYEQYF.

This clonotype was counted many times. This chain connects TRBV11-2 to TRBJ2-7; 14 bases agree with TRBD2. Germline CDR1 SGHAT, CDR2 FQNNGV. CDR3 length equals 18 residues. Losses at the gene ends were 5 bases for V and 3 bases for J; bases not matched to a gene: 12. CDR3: CASSVDRRLAGGGYEQYF. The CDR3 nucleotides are TGTGCCAGCAGCGTTGACAGGAGACTAGCGGGAGGGGGCTACGAGCAGTACTTC.

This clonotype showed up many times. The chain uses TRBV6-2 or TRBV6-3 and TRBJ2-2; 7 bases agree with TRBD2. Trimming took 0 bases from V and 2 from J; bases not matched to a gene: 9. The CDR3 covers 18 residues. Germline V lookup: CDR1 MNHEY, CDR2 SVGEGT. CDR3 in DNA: TGTGCCAGCAGTTACTCGAGGTTCTCTAGCGGAAACACCGGGGAGCTGTTTTTT. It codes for CASSYSRFSSGNTGELFF.

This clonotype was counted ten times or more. The CDR3 nucleotides are TGTGCCAGCCATGGGTACCCCCTTCGGACTGAAGCTTTCTTT. Translated: CASHGYPLRTEAFF. This chain connects TRBV6-1 to TRBJ1-1; D is ambiguous. The CDR3 consists of 14 residues. The germline CDR1 and CDR2 sequences are MNHNS and SASEGT. The V and J ends lost 8 bases and 5 bases respectively, with 18 bases between them.

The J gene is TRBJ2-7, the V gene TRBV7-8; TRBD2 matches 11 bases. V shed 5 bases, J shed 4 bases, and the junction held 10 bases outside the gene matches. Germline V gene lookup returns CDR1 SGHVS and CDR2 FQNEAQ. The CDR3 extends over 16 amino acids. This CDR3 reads CASSPRPGLAVYEQYF. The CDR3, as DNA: TGTGCCAGCAGCCCCCGGCCGGGACTAGCGGTTTACGAGCAGTACTTC.

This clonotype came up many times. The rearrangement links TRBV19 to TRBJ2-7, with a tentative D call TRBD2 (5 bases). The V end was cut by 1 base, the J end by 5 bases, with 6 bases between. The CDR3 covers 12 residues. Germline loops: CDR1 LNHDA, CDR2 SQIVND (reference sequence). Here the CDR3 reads CASSIGENEQYF. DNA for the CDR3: TGTGCCAGTAGTATAGGGGAGAACGAGCAGTACTTC.

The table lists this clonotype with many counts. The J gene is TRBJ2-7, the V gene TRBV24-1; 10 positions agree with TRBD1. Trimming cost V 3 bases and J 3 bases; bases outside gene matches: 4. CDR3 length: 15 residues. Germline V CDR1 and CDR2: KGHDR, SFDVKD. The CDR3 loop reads CATSDGDRGNYEQYF. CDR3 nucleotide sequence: TGTGCCACCAGTGATGGGGACAGGGGAAACTACGAGCAGTACTTC.

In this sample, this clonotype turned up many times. CDR3 residues: CASSLVSGSEAFF. The CDR3 DNA follows: TGTGCCAGCAGCTTAGTTTCAGGGTCTGAAGCTTTCTTT. This chain links TRBV11-2 with TRBJ1-1; D is possibly TRBD1 (5 bases). There are 13 residues in the CDR3. V lost 1 base, J lost 6 bases, and 9 bases lay in between. Germline CDR1 is SGHAT and CDR2 is FQNNGV.

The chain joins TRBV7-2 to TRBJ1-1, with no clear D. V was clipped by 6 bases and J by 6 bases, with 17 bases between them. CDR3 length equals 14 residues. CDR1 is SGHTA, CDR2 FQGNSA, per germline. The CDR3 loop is CASSLLSGRAEAFF. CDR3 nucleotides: TGTGCCAGCAGTTTATTGTCGGGGAGAGCTGAAGCTTTCTTT.

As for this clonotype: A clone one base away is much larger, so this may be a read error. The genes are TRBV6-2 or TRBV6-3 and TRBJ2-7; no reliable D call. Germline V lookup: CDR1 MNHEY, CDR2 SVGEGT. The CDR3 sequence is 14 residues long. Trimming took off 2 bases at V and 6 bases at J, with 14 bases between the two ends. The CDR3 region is CASSYRLGDCEQYF. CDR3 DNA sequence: TGTGCCAGCAGTTACCGGCTAGGAGACTGCGAGCAGTACTTC.

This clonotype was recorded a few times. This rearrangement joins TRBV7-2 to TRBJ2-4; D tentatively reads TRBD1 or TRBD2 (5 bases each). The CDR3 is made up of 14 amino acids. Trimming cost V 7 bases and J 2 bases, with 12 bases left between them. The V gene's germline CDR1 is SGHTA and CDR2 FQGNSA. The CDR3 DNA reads TGTACCAGCACCTCTGGGGGAACCAAAAACATTCAGTACTTC. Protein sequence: CTSTSGGTKNIQYF.

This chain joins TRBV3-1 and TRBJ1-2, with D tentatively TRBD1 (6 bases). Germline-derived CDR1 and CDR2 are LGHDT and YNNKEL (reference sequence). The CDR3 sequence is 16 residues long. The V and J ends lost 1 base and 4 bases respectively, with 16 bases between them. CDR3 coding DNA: TGTGCCAGCAGCCAAGGAATTAATCAGGGGACCTATGGCTACACCTTC. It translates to CASSQGINQGTYGYTF.